Each of the 12 T cell receptor beta chains below was sequenced from the same sample in a study of OX40 agonist ivuxolimab in advanced cancers. Sequencing used immunoSEQ multiplex PCR; TCRdb keeps in-frame clones, though not all of them. Among roughly 50,000 clones listed, 80% to 95% were seen once. The sequencing here drew on CD4+ or CD8+ T cells sorted from blood, taken in a trial of the OX40 agonist ivuxolimab. These receptors were collected from an adult with an advanced solid tumor such as melanoma, head and neck, liver or kidney cancer.

The gene calls are TRBV27 and TRBJ2-5; TRBD1 matches at 7 bases. Germline lookup yields CDR1 MNHEY and CDR2 SMNVEV (reference sequence). J gave up 4 bases and V 5 bases, and 7 bases lay outside the gene matches. CDR3 length equals 14 residues. This chain's CDR3 is CASSTQGWGETQYF. For the CDR3, the DNA is TGTGCCAGCAGTACACAGGGGTGGGGAGAGACCCAGTACTTC.

This chain uses TRBV5-1 with TRBJ1-1, with no clear D. Between the trimmed V and J ends, which lost 3 bases and 1 base, there was a span of 7 bases. In germline, CDR1 is SGHRS, CDR2 YFSETQ. The CDR3 loop spans 13 amino acids. Here the CDR3 DNA reads TGCGCCAGCAGCTCGTCCGGGAACACTGAAGCTTTCTTT. This encodes CASSSSGNTEAFF.

The chain joins TRBV27 to TRBJ2-1; 11 bases align to TRBD2. This CDR3 spans 15 amino acids. Trimming took 6 bases from V and 7 from J; bases not matched to a gene: 8. CDR1 is MNHEY, CDR2 SMNVEV, per germline (reference sequence). CDR3 in amino acids: CASRILAGAGNEQFF. DNA of the CDR3: TGTGCCAGCAGAATACTAGCGGGGGCCGGAAATGAGCAGTTCTTC.

This clone was recorded only once. The V call is TRBV13, the J call TRBJ2-7; 9 bases map to TRBD1. Germline loops: CDR1 PRHDT, CDR2 FYEKMQ (reference sequence). V trimming: 5 bases; J trimming: 5 bases; junction bases outside the gene matches: 7. The CDR3 covers 14 residues. This CDR3 is CASSLGQGSNEQYF. In DNA form, the CDR3 reads TGTGCCAGCAGCCTGGGACAGGGTTCGAACGAGCAGTACTTC.

This chain links TRBV7-9 with TRBJ2-1; D is unresolved. This CDR3 has 13 residues. Germline V gives CDR1 SEHNR, CDR2 FQNEAQ (reference sequence). Trimming took 3 bases from V and 6 from J, leaving 9 bases between them. The CDR3, as DNA: TGTGCCAGCAGCTTCGGCGTTGGCAATGAGCAGTTCTTC. This codes for CASSFGVGNEQFF.

The chain recombines TRBV6-5 with TRBJ2-1; D assignment may be TRBD1 or TRBD2 (6 bases each). Trimming removed 7 bases from V and 7 bases from J, with 20 bases in between. There are 15 residues in the CDR3. The V gene's germline CDR1 is MNHEY and CDR2 SVGAGI. Here the CDR3 DNA reads TGTGCCAGCATCCACGACTGGAGGGGGGCAAATGAGCAGTTCTTC. It yields the protein CASIHDWRGANEQFF.

V is TRBV27 and J is TRBJ1-1; D remains ambiguous. CDR1 and CDR2 (germline): MNHEY, SMNVEV (reference sequence). The CDR3 loop spans 13 amino acids. V was clipped by 2 bases and J by 1 base, with 5 bases between them. CDR3: CASSLVSNTEAFF. The CDR3 DNA reads as TGTGCCAGCAGTTTAGTTTCGAACACTGAAGCTTTCTTT.

The CDR3 sequence is CASSISGADTDTQYF. In DNA, the CDR3 is TGTGCCAGCAGCATTAGCGGGGCGGACACAGATACGCAGTATTTT. The chain uses TRBV9 and TRBJ2-3; TRBD2 matches 8 bases. Germline lookup yields CDR1 SGDLS and CDR2 YYNGEE. The CDR3 is 15 residues long. V dropped 4 bases and J dropped 2; count of bases not matched to a gene: 6.

The chain is built from TRBV30 and TRBJ1-1, with a tentative D call TRBD1 (6 bases). The germline gives CDR1 GTSNPN, CDR2 SVGIG (reference sequence). V lost 2 bases and J 5 bases, leaving 12 bases between the germline ends. The CDR3 consists of 13 residues. The CDR3 bases are TGTGCCTGGAGTAGGGGGAGCGGGACTGAAGCTTTCTTT. Its translation is CAWSRGSGTEAFF.

The chain uses TRBV14 and TRBJ2-3; TRBD1 aligns across 9 bases. The ends lost 2 bases at V and 9 bases at J; junction bases unmatched: 6. The CDR3 runs to 14 residues. CDR1 and CDR2 from the germline V gene are SGHDN and FVKESK. This CDR3 reads CASSQPGQGETQYF. The CDR3 DNA follows: TGTGCCAGCAGCCAACCGGGACAGGGCGAGACGCAGTATTTT.

The J gene is TRBJ2-1, the V gene TRBV27, with D unresolved. Trimming shortened V by 2 bases and J by 10 bases, and 12 bases separated the two germline ends. Germline assignment: CDR1 MNHEY and CDR2 SMNVEV (reference sequence). This CDR3 contains 13 residues. The CDR3 DNA reads TGTGCCAGCAGTTTAGGGTTCTACTACGAGCAGTTCTTC. It encodes CASSLGFYYEQFF.

This clone was picked up a small number of times. V is TRBV4-2 and J is TRBJ2-3; perhaps TRBD1 as D (6 bases). The V end was cut by 0 bases, the J end by 0 bases, with 10 bases between. Germline assignment: CDR1 LGHNA and CDR2 YNFKEQ. CDR3 length: 16 amino acids. This chain's CDR3 is CASSQDRGGSTDTQYF. The CDR3 DNA follows: TGTGCCAGCAGCCAAGATCGAGGGGGAAGCACAGATACGCAGTATTTT.